The present T cell receptor (beta chain) was sequenced within a study of blood T cell repertoires in COVID-19. Study context: Material from acute and convalescent COVID-19 was sourced from the United States, Italy and Spain. Nucleic acid was either cDNA or gDNA, and it came from T cells, B-cell-depleted T cells, or PBMCs.

About this clone itself: One end of the junction fails to match germline, which may point to a read error.

Authors' processing steps: Nucleated cell counts were estimated from reference gene primer amplification. Generated by immunoSEQ multiplex PCR, the TCRdb table keeps only in-frame clones and is missing some. V and J calls and clone size follow that table, whereas D and trimming were derived from the DNA. Among around 200,000 clones, about four fifths were seen once, and the ten largest hold 2.5% to 3.5%. CDR1 is SGHTA and CDR2 is FQGNSA in the germline V gene. The CDR3 extends over 14 amino acids. The chain has TRBV7-2 and TRBJ1-3; D remains ambiguous. The source material was peripheral blood. This clonotype was obtained from a man aged 50 to 60 with active or convalescent COVID-19. CDR3 loop: CASSLSTTGNTIYF. For the CDR3, the DNA is TGTGCCAGCAGCTTATCCACTACTGGGAACACCATATATTTT.